Presented here are 29 T cell receptor beta chains from one specimen sequenced in a study of blood T cell repertoires in COVID-19. Assay: immunoSEQ multiplex PCR; the TCRdb copy retains only in-frame clones and omits some. The data show under 200,000 clones, with roughly 80% seen just once and roughly 11% held by the top ten. The material sequenced was PBMCs or T cells enriched from blood (not recorded which). The receptors were sampled from a man aged 50-60 years who had recovered from COVID-19.

This clone was found once. V and J are TRBV21-1 and TRBJ2-5; TRBD1 reflects the table's D call only, with no check against the DNA. TRBV21-1 is annotated as a pseudogene. The CDR3 loop spans 14 amino acids. CDR3 loop: CASSPRQNQETQYF. The CDR3 DNA sequence: TGTGCCAGCAGCCCCCGCCAGAACCAAGAGACCCAGTACTTC.

The chain combines TRBV5-6 with TRBJ2-3; possibly TRBD2 for D (7 bases). The CDR3 runs to 15 residues. The germline V and J ends were trimmed by 3 bases and 5 bases, with 16 bases remaining between them. Germline-derived CDR1 and CDR2 are SGHDT and YYEEEE. Written as DNA, the CDR3 is TGTGCCAGCAGCTCCTGGGGGGGCCTGGGAGATACGCAGTATTTT. Translation: CASSSWGGLGDTQYF. Full variable domain (missing parts from reference TRBV5-6 and TRBJ2-3): DAGVTQSPTHLIKTRGQQVTLRCSPKSGHDTVSWYQQALGQGPQFIFQYYEEEERQRGNFPDRFSGHQFPNYSSELNVNALLLGDSALYLCASSSWGGLGDTQYFGPGTRLTVL.

J is TRBJ2-7 and V is TRBV30; 9 nucleotides align to TRBD1. CDR1 is GTSNPN, CDR2 SVGIG, per germline (reference sequence). This CDR3 contains 13 residues. V was clipped by 1 base and J by 3 bases; unmatched bases: 1. In nucleotides, the CDR3 is TGTGCCTGGAGTGGGGGACAGGGCTACGAGCAGTACTTC. Protein product: CAWSGGQGYEQYF.

The genes are TRBV19 and TRBJ2-3, with TRBD2 matching over 15 bases. CDR3 length: 20 amino acids. Germline V lookup: CDR1 LNHDA, CDR2 SQIVND (reference sequence). The J segment lost 4 bases and the V segment lost 3 bases, leaving 14 bases of the junction unmatched. The CDR3 DNA sequence: TGTGCCAGTAGTATTCGCGGACTAGCGGGAGGGCCGAGGAGGTCAGATACGCAGTATTTT. It encodes CASSIRGLAGGPRRSDTQYF.

V gene TRBV19 combines with J gene TRBJ1-2, with 7 bases matching TRBD1. With 8 bases clipped from V and 0 bases from J, the junction kept 3 bases outside the gene matches. This CDR3 has 13 residues. The germline CDR1 and CDR2 sequences are LNHDA and SQIVND (reference sequence). CDR3 DNA: TGTGCCAGTGGGACAGCGACTAACTATGGCTACACCTTC. Encoded protein: CASGTATNYGYTF.

The V gene is TRBV5-1, the J gene TRBJ1-3; 7 bases agree with TRBD1. The CDR3 extends over 14 amino acids. Germline CDR1 and CDR2: SGHRS and YFSETQ. The trim removed 4 bases at V and 2 bases at J, leaving 3 bases unmatched. In DNA form, the CDR3 reads TGCGCCAGCAGCCCCGGGACAGCTGGAAACACCATATATTTT. As protein: CASSPGTAGNTIYF.

The CDR3 loop is CASSLDPGEGVETQYF. The CDR3 DNA reads TGTGCCAGCAGTTTAGACCCGGGAGAGGGTGTAGAGACCCAGTACTTC. The chain is built from TRBV27 and TRBJ2-5, with TRBD2 as a possible D gene (6 bases). CDR3 length: 16 amino acids. Germline V gene sequence: CDR1 MNHEY, CDR2 SMNVEV (reference sequence). Deletions cut 2 bases from V and 4 bases from J, with 17 bases between.

The chain employs TRBV29-1 and TRBJ2-2; possibly TRBD1 for D (9 bases). CDR3 length: 16 residues. Germline values: CDR1 SQVTM, CDR2 ANQGSEA. The V end lost 7 bases, the J end lost 2 bases, and 20 bases lay between the germline ends. CDR3 in amino acids: CSDIIAGQGNTGELFF. In DNA, the CDR3 is TGCAGCGATATAATAGCGGGACAGGGAAACACCGGGGAGCTGTTTTTT.

This clone appeared once. This chain joins TRBV3-1 (or the pseudogene TRBV3-2) and TRBJ1-3, with TRBD1 as a possible D gene (5 bases). Per germline, CDR1 LGHDT and CDR2 YNNKEL (reference sequence). V was shortened by 1 base and J by 4 bases, with 17 bases between the two germline ends. The CDR3 consists of 17 residues. The CDR3 sequence: CASSQVGRGVPGNTIYF. DNA of the CDR3: TGTGCCAGCAGCCAAGTCGGGCGGGGCGTACCGGGAAACACCATATATTTT.

The rearrangement joins TRBV6-5 to TRBJ1-6; maybe TRBD1 (6 bases). The CDR3 consists of 15 residues. CDR1 is MNHEY and CDR2 is SVGAGI in the germline V gene. Between the trimmed V and J ends, which lost 6 bases and 14 bases, there was a span of 23 bases. The CDR3 bases are TGTGCCAGCAGCAGAGGGGGTCCCGACAAGAAGGCCCTCCACTTT. Translated, it gives CASSRGGPDKKALHF.

This rearrangement joins TRBV28 to TRBJ2-3, with 8 bases matching TRBD1. V shed 10 bases and J 4 bases; nucleotides not matched to a gene: 7. This CDR3 is built from 13 residues. CDR1 is MDHEN and CDR2 is SYDVKM in the germline V gene. The CDR3 bases are TGTGCCATCAAGGACAGGGCGGCAGATACGCAGTATTTT. Its translation is CAIKDRAADTQYF.

This chain uses TRBV20-1 with TRBJ2-1; weak D call: TRBD2 (6 bases). The CDR3 covers 15 residues. Per the germline V gene, CDR1 is DFQATT and CDR2 is SNEGSKA (reference sequence). The ends were cut back, 3 bases at V and 9 bases at J, with 21 bases in the middle. The CDR3 DNA sequence: TGCAGTGCTAGTGGCGACTCACGAGCCGGGGGTGAGCAGTTCTTC. Protein sequence: CSASGDSRAGGEQFF.

The V call is TRBV9, the J call TRBJ2-7; TRBD2 is a possible D gene (6 bases). Germline CDR1 reads SGDLS; CDR2 reads YYNGEE. Trimming removed 6 bases from V and 5 bases from J, with 21 bases in between. CDR3 length: 15 amino acids. CDR3 sequence (DNA): TGTGCCAGCACCTTAGCCCCAGGGACTGTCGACGAGCAGTACTTC. Translated, it gives CASTLAPGTVDEQYF. Full variable domain (remainder filled in from reference TRBV9 and TRBJ2-7): DSGVTQTPKHLITATGQRVTLRCSPRSGDLSVYWYQQSLDQGLQFLIQYYNGEERAKGNILERFSAQQFPDLHSELNLSSLELGDSALYFCASTLAPGTVDEQYFGPGTRLTVT.

Comment on this clone: Other DNA sequences in the same sample also yield this CDR3. The rearrangement uses TRBV4-2 and TRBJ1-3; maybe TRBD1 (5 bases). Germline V lookup: CDR1 LGHNA, CDR2 YNFKEQ. Trimming took 0 bases from V and 0 from J, leaving 12 bases between them. This CDR3 comprises 17 residues. This CDR3 reads CASSQEGGRGSGNTIYF. DNA for the CDR3: TGTGCCAGCAGCCAAGAGGGAGGGAGGGGCTCTGGAAACACCATATATTTT.

In its sample, this clone was seen once. The V and J genes are TRBV19 and TRBJ1-2, with TRBD1 matching over 7 bases. With V trimmed by 9 bases and J by 4 bases, 14 bases remained unmatched. The CDR3 is 15 amino acids. The germline gives CDR1 LNHDA, CDR2 SQIVND (reference sequence). The chain's CDR3 is CASDSKYRDSYGYTF. The CDR3 region has the DNA TGTGCCAGCGACTCTAAATACCGGGACAGCTATGGCTACACCTTC.

V usage is TRBV28 and J usage is TRBJ1-4; D possibly corresponds to TRBD1 (5 bases). From germline, CDR1 is MDHEN and CDR2 SYDVKM. The CDR3 sequence is 12 residues long. V lost 2 bases and J 8 bases, leaving 6 bases between the germline ends. This CDR3 reads CASSLGGEKLFF. The CDR3 nucleotides read TGTGCCAGCAGTTTAGGGGGGGAAAAACTGTTTTTT.

The chain links TRBV19 to TRBJ2-5; 11 bases match TRBD2. In germline, CDR1 is LNHDA, CDR2 SQIVND (reference sequence). V shed 8 bases, J shed 5 bases, and the junction held 10 bases outside the gene matches. This CDR3 contains 15 residues. The CDR3 DNA is TGTGCCAGTCGGAGGCTAGCGGGGGGCGGTGAGACCCAGTACTTC. It encodes CASRRLAGGGETQYF.

This clone was seen more than once but under ten times. This chain connects TRBV5-4 to TRBJ2-2, with a weak D call TRBD2 (6 bases). Germline V gene data show CDR1 as SGHNT and CDR2 as YYREEE (reference sequence). The CDR3 has 16 residues. V was cut by 6 bases and J by 5 bases, with 20 bases left in between. The CDR3 is CASTSGVFRGTGELFF. The CDR3 region has the DNA TGTGCCAGCACCTCGGGAGTTTTTCGGGGGACCGGGGAGCTGTTTTTT.

The chain carries TRBV7-2 and TRBJ2-7; 16 bases agree with TRBD2. This CDR3 is built from 18 residues. V gave up 1 base and J gave up 6 bases; unmatched junction bases: 9. Germline CDR1 reads SGHTA; CDR2 reads FQGNSA. Here the CDR3 DNA reads TGTGCCAGCAGCTTAGGCTATGGGACTAGCGGGAGGGCCCTCGAGCAGTACTTC. Protein sequence: CASSLGYGTSGRALEQYF.

With respect to this clone: A junction boundary mismatches the germline segment, possibly from a read error. J is TRBJ1-2 and V is TRBV5-6; tentatively, D is TRBD1 (5 bases). The germline V gene has CDR1 SGHDT and CDR2 YYEEEE. There are 14 residues in the CDR3. CDR3 bases: TGTGCCAGCAGCTTGGATGGGACTAATTATGGCTACACCTTC. Translation: CASSLDGTNYGYTF.

This clone was observed once. This sequence joins TRBV6-5 and TRBJ2-5, with D perhaps TRBD1 (5 bases). There are 14 residues in the CDR3. The germline V gene encodes CDR1 MNHEY and CDR2 SVGAGI. V was shortened by 0 bases and J by 7 bases, with 12 bases between the two germline ends. CDR3 DNA sequence: TGTGCCAGCAGTTACTCAAGTCAGGGTGGGACCCAGTACTTC. Translation gives CASSYSSQGGTQYF.

The rearrangement joins TRBV6-1 to TRBJ1-3; tentative D call: TRBD1 (6 bases). Trimming took 3 bases from V and 0 from J, leaving 12 bases between them. This CDR3 is 16 amino acids long. CDR1 is MNHNS and CDR2 is SASEGT in the germline V gene. CDR3: CASSERQASSGNTIYF. As DNA, the CDR3 is TGTGCCAGCAGTGAGAGACAGGCAAGCTCTGGAAACACCATATATTTT.

The gene calls are TRBV7-9 and TRBJ2-7, with D maybe TRBD1 (6 bases). V was shortened by 3 bases and J by 4 bases, with 7 bases between the two germline ends. There are 12 residues in the CDR3. Germline V gene lookup returns CDR1 SEHNR and CDR2 FQNEAQ (reference sequence). The CDR3 loop reads CASSFTGYEQYF. CDR3 nucleotide sequence: TGTGCCAGCAGCTTCACAGGGTACGAGCAGTACTTC.

The chain employs TRBV28 and TRBJ1-3, with TRBD1 identical over 9 bases. V lost 7 bases and J lost 4; bases outside the gene matches: 5. CDR1 and CDR2 (germline): MDHEN, SYDVKM. This CDR3 has 14 amino acids. The CDR3 loop reads CASKPGTGGNTIYF. In nucleotides, the CDR3 is TGTGCCAGCAAACCCGGGACAGGGGGAAACACCATATATTTT.

This chain joins TRBV15 and TRBJ2-1; no clear D. The CDR3 consists of 16 residues. The germline V gene encodes CDR1 LNHNV and CDR2 YYDKDF (reference sequence). The V end lost 3 bases, the J end lost 0 bases, and 12 bases lay between the germline ends. The CDR3 coding sequence is TGTGCCACCAGCAGTCCTGAACTGAGCTCCTACAATGAGCAGTTCTTC. Amino acids: CATSSPELSSYNEQFF.

The rearrangement links TRBV27 to TRBJ2-7, with TRBD2 identical over 9 bases. CDR3 length equals 16 residues. V lost 0 bases, J lost 7 bases, and 10 bases stayed unmatched. Per germline, CDR1 MNHEY and CDR2 SMNVEV (reference sequence). The DNA of the CDR3 is TGTGCCAGCAGTTTATCGGCGGGAGGGACCCTCGGAGAGCAGTACTTC. It encodes CASSLSAGGTLGEQYF.

The chain links TRBV19 to TRBJ2-6; D is perhaps TRBD1 (6 bases). CDR1 and CDR2 from the germline V gene are LNHDA and SQIVND (reference sequence). Trimming pared 5 bases from V and 0 bases from J, leaving 20 bases between. The CDR3 loop spans 19 amino acids. The DNA of the CDR3 is TGTGCCAGTAGTGCAGACAGGCTAGGTCCGGGCTCTGGGGCCAACGTCCTGACTTTC. Translation: CASSADRLGPGSGANVLTF. The full variable domain, its missing parts supplied by reference TRBV19 and TRBJ2-6, is DGGITQSPKYLFRKEGQNVTLSCEQNLNHDAMYWYRQDPGQGLRLIYYSQIVNDFQKGDIAEGYSVSREKKESFPLTVTSAQKNPTAFYLCASSADRLGPGSGANVLTFGAGSRLTVL.

The rearrangement links TRBV21-1 to TRBJ1-5; the table's D call of TRBD1 was not tested on the DNA. TRBV21-1 is a pseudogene locus. CDR3 size: 18 residues. CDR3 bases: TGTGCCAGCAGCAAAGGCCGACAGGAACTTTATAGCAATCAGCCCCAGCATTTT. Protein product: CASSKGRQELYSNQPQHF.

The rearrangement uses TRBV27 and TRBJ2-7; D remains unclear. V was shortened by 2 bases and J by 2 bases, with 13 bases between the two germline ends. Germline CDR1 MNHEY, CDR2 SMNVEV (reference sequence). There are 15 residues in the CDR3. In DNA, the CDR3 is TGTGCCAGCAGTTTAGACCCCGACACAACCTACGAGCAGTACTTC. Amino acids: CASSLDPDTTYEQYF.